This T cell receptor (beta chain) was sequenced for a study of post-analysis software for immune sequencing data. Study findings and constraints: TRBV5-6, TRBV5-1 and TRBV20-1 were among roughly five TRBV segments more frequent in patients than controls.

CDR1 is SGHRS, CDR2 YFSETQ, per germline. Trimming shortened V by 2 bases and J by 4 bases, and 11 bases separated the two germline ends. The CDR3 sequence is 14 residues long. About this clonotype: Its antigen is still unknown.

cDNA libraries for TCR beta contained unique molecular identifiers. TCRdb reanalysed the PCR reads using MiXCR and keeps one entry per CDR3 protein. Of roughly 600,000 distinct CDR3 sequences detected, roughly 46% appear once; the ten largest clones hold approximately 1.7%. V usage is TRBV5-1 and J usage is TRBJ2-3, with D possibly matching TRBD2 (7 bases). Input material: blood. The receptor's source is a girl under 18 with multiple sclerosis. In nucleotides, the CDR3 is TGCGCCAGCAGCTTAGGGGGGGCAGCAGATACGCAGTATTTT. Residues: CASSLGGAADTQYF.